This T cell receptor beta chain derives from a study of cytomegalovirus exposure and HLA in healthy donors (dated 2017 in TCRdb). Background for the entire study: In an earlier analysis of roughly 590 of the donors, roughly 300 Gb of sequence data and just under 120 million unique TCR beta sequences from 150 million to 200 million T cells were reported. Approximately 300 gigabases of sequencing data and roughly 81 million unique TCR sequences made up an early release that covered fewer than 650 HLA-typed donors. Of the roughly 400 genotyped donors, 81% were placed in the genetic ancestry cluster associated with self-reported Caucasian donors. The aim of the study was to test whether cataloging public T cell receptors could identify signatures of past pathogen exposure. The study profiled the T cell repertoires of hundreds of subjects by immunosequencing and related them to cytomegalovirus serostatus. A separate validation cohort of more than 100 different subjects was used in addition to the roughly 670-subject first cohort. High-throughput TCR immunosequencing, statistical association of individual TCRs with disease status, and machine learning were combined to predict cytomegalovirus infection status. A later analysis re-examined previously published TCR beta repertoires from more than 650 donors and added high-resolution HLA genotyping to investigate patterns of TCR occurrence. The later analysis used no new phenotypic data to find candidate immune exposures, relying instead on TCR beta sequences and their occurrence across donors. An earlier analysis of about 600 of the donors used high-throughput TCR beta sequencing to judge whether each TCR beta V gene segment behaved as functional or pseudogenic. Donor age, sex, ethnicity and CMV serostatus were compiled together with the repertoire data. In a later genetic analysis, genome-wide SNP genotypes for about three fifths of the roughly 670 donors were used, and that subset was treated as a discovery cohort. All discovery cohort repertoires had been generated using a single sequencing platform. HLA typing included class I and class II loci at four-digit resolution. Typing coverage varied by locus: about 629-630 donors for A, B, C, DRB1 and DQB1; some 520 for DQA1; over 600 for DPA1; 450 to 480 for DPB1. Several DR-DQ haplotypes were handled as single units for association and clustering because linkage in the cohort was strong. On average, around 240,000 unique TCR beta nucleotide sequences were sequenced per donor among 300 to 500 genotyped donors of the cohort, with about 19% of those sequences being non-productive. What the work shows at the level of the full study, not this receptor alone: Some IMGT-functional V segments, including TRBV6-2 and TRBV6-3, could not be distinguished by the 87-base-pair reads and were therefore excluded. In a later analysis, the rate of TCR association differed among HLA loci, with DRB1 alleles having the most associated TCRs and HLA-C alleles having the fewest. In vitro tests confirmed that a few of the cytomegalovirus-associated TCR beta chains recognize cytomegalovirus antigens. Sequencing depth was assumed to be roughly uniform across donors in the presence/absence analyses, though that assumption may not hold. Compared with the roughly 710-donor mean, donors in an Asian-associated ancestry cluster had fewer N-insertions in productive TCRs, according to a later genetic analysis. In a later analysis, 15,000 to 20,000 TCR beta sequences were associated with specific HLA alleles at a false discovery rate of 0.05. According to a later analysis, parvovirus B19, influenza, CMV and Epstein-Barr virus appeared linked to several top co-occurrence clusters. The study listed 150 to 200 TCR beta chains as associated with cytomegalovirus. Because counts were too low, 15 to 20 rarely observed V segments, including chromosome 9 orphons, were excluded from the earlier analysis of 587 of the donors. Broadly in line with IMGT annotations, most TCR beta V segments showed up in productive rearrangements about 87% or about 30% of the time in an earlier analysis of some 590 of the donors. Because HLA typing was missing for some donors at each locus, association tests included only the typed subset. Assigning TCR associations to individual alleles was difficult when HLA alleles, especially DR and DQ, strongly co-occurred. The classifier was reported to diagnose cytomegalovirus status with high specificity and sensitivity in both the original cohort and the validation cohort. The only immune exposure information available for the cohort was CMV serostatus. Linkage disequilibrium might explain the correlated functional status among segregating V segments, but an unknown experimental factor could not be excluded. A further reported finding was that TCR beta sequences accurately predicted the HLA-A and HLA-B alleles for most subjects in the first cohort. A cluster of highly shared sequence variants was judged likely to be a technical artifact of the sequencing pipeline. In a later analysis, HLA-associated TCR beta chains were found to be more clonally expanded and to have lower generation probabilities than equally common non-associated chains. A later analysis found that most CMV-associated TCR beta chains appeared HLA-restricted, with HLA associations seemingly driven largely by CMV exposure. The cohort was sequenced for TCR beta chains only, and without alpha or paired-chain data the features that could be detected were limited. While some public TCRs were present in many individuals, most TCR sequences turned up only very rarely across donors. It was suggested by the authors that the approach could potentially be generalized to other disease states and immunological phenotypes. V-gene and J-gene trimming of TCR beta chains was associated with a missense DCLRE1C variant in a later genetic analysis, and the association was replicated in an independent cohort.

Of note for this clone: No cognate antigen has been identified for it. No much larger clone exists at a distance of one base, and base qualities are not known.

The method behind the library was the immunoSEQ multiplex PCR assay. A mixture of 60 forward primers for TCR Vbeta segments and 13 reverse primers for TCR Jbeta segments was used in the multiplex PCR. Amplification of the CDR3 region of rearranged TCR beta genes was performed with a multiplex PCR assay on genomic DNA. Amplified TCR beta libraries were sequenced as 87-base-pair reads on the Illumina HiSeq System. The source study handled its data this way. A later analysis tallied roughly 78 million unique TCR beta chains across the 660 or so repertoires, and approximately 11 million of those chains were shared by two or more donors. A nearest-neighbor algorithm error-corrected the raw reads and collapsed the reads into unique sequences, merging closely related sequences to remove PCR and sequencing errors. V, D and J gene segments were assigned by aligning CDR3 sequences to IMGT reference sequences. For a sequence to be retained, at least a six-nucleotide match to both a V gene segment and a J gene segment was required. A rearrangement was called productive if the CDR3 had no stop codons and remained in frame with V and J, and every other rearrangement was called non-productive. Following IMGT convention, CDR3 was defined as the stretch from the second conserved V-encoded cysteine up to the conserved J-encoded phenylalanine. In an earlier analysis of 550 to 650 of the donors, sequences lacking an unambiguous match to a single V gene segment were excluded. An earlier analysis of around 600 of the donors classified V segments as functional when productive rearrangements were above 56.7% and as segregating when the standard deviation between donors was above 5%. A statistical classification framework was developed to diagnose cytomegalovirus status using the catalog of TCR beta chain sequences. V and J gene assignment, in a later analysis, came from comparing TCR nucleotide sequences with IMGT/GENE-DB human TR gene sequences. In a later analysis, CDR3 sequences and most-parsimonious VDJ recombination scenarios were assigned using the TCRdist pipeline. In a later analysis, every TCR beta chain was defined by the combination of its CDR3 amino acid sequence and its V-gene family, and reads without a unique V-gene family were dropped. A later analysis removed roughly 590 highly shared, low-generation-probability nucleotide sequences to deal with suspected cross-contamination and a sequencing artifact. For each public chain, a later analysis derived a clonal expansion index from normalized ranks of inferred template counts within each repertoire. Generation probabilities in a later analysis came from a VDJ recombination model fitted to out-of-frame rearrangements, and those results were checked against IGoR. Hypergeometric tests were used in a later analysis to score TCR-TCR, TCR-HLA and TCR-CMV co-occurrence, with a repertoire-size bias correction applied to the TCR pairs. A later analysis estimated false discovery rates by permuting HLA or CMV assignments 20 times. In a later analysis, co-occurring TCRs were grouped with DBSCAN, and TCRdist sequence similarity was added when clustering was performed within HLA-allele-positive subsets. Co-occurrence clustering excluded repertoires with fewer than 30,000 or more than 120,000 public chains, plus five with anomalous nucleotide sharing. The clones in this table, taken by TCRdb from immuneACCESS, are in-frame only. Not every clone is retained; where verified, under half of the shortfall comes from an unresolved V gene, and the cause of the rest is unknown. D and trimming were read from the DNA, whereas the V and J calls and clone size are those reported in that table. The sample includes fewer than 45,000 clones, with approximately 72% observed a single time. The ten largest clones add up to less than 3.5% of the sample.

V trim: 0 bases; J trim: 7 bases; unmatched bases: 7. Per the germline V gene, SGHAT is the CDR1 and FQNNGV is the CDR2. Counted from cysteine to phenylalanine, this CDR3 has 16 amino acids. The sequence is cut down to CDR3 DNA, 48 bases in frame from base 1. The cohort was made up of approximately 670 healthy bone marrow donors. At the time of sampling, every cohort member was nominally healthy, though immune exposures that went unrecorded were likely present. The donor tested CMV seronegative, placing the donor among the 352 seronegative members of the cohort. A peripheral blood sample was collected from each donor, and TCR beta sequencing was performed on peripheral blood mononuclear cells. The Qiagen DNeasy Blood Extraction Kit was used to extract genomic DNA from the blood cell samples.

Sequencing was done on a sample of PBMCs. This sequence uses TRBV11-2 and TRBJ2-1; 9 nucleotides in the junction match TRBD2. The sequence came from a woman in her 30s in good health and CMV-seronegative. The CDR3 here reads CASSLDLGTSWNEQFF. In nucleotide form, the sequence is TGTGCCAGCAGCTTAGATCTGGGGACTAGCTGGAATGAGCAGTTCTTC.